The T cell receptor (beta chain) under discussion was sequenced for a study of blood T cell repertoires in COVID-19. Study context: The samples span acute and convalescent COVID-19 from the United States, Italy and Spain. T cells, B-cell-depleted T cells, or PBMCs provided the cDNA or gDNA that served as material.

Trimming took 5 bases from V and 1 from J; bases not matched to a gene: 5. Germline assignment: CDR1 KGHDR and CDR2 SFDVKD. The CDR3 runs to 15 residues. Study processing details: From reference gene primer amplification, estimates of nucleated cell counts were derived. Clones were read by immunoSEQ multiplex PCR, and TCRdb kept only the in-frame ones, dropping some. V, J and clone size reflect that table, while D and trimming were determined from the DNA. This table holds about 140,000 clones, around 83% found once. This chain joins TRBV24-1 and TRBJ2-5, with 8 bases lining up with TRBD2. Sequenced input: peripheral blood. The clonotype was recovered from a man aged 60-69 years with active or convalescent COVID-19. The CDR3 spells CATSGSGKPQETQYF. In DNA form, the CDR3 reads TGTGCCACCAGTGGTAGCGGGAAGCCCCAAGAGACCCAGTACTTC.